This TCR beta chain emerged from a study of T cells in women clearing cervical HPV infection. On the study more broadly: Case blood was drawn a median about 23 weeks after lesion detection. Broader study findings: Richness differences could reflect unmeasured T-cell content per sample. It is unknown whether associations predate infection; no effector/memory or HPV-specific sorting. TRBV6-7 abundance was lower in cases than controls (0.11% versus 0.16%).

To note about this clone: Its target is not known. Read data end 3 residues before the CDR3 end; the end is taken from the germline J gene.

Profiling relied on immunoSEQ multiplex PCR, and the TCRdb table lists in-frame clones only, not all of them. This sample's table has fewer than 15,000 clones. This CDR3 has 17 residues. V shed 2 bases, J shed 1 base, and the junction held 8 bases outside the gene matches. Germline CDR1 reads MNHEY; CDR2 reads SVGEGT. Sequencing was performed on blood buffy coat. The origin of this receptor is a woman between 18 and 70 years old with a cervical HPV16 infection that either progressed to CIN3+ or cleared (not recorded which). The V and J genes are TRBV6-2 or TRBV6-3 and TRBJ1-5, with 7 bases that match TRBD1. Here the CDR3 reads CASSYDRDSKSNQPQHF. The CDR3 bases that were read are TGTGCCAGCAGTTACGACCGGGACAGCAAGAGCAATCAGCCC.